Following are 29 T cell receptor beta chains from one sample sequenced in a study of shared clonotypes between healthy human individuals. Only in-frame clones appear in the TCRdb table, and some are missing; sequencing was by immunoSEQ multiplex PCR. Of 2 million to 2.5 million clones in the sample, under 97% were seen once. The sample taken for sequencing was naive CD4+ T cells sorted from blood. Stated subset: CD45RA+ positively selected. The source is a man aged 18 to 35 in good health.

CDR3 protein: CASSVGPGPLHGYTF. CDR3 DNA: TGTGCCAGTAGTGTGGGGCCCGGACCCCTCCATGGCTACACCTTC. The chain joins TRBV19 to TRBJ1-2; D may be TRBD1 (5 bases). Germline CDR1 is LNHDA and CDR2 is SQIVND (reference sequence). The CDR3 spans 15 residues. Deletions cut 5 bases from V and 6 bases from J, with 19 bases between.

The CDR3 DNA follows: TGTGCCAGCAGCTTAGTTACCGGCCTGAGAGAGACCCAGTACTTC. It specifies CASSLVTGLRETQYF. This chain links TRBV11-2 with TRBJ2-5; D gene uncertain. V was clipped by 1 base and J by 4 bases, with 13 bases between them. This CDR3 region has 15 residues. Per germline, CDR1 SGHAT and CDR2 FQNNGV.

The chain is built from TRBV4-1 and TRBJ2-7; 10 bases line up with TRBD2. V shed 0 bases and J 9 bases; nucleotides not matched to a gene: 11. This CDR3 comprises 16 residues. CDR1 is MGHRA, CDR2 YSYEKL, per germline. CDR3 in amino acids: CASSQDLPSGSVVQYF. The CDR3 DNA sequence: TGCGCCAGCAGCCAAGATCTGCCTAGCGGGAGCGTCGTGCAGTACTTC.

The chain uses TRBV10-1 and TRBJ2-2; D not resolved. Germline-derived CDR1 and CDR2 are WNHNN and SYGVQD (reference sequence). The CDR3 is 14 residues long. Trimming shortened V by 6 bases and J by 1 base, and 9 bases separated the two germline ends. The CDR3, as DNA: TGCGCCAGCAGGGAGAGTCTGAACACCGGGGAGCTGTTTTTT. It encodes CASRESLNTGELFF.

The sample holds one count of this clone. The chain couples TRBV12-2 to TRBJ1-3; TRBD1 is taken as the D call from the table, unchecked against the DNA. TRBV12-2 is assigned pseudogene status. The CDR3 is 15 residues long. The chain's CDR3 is CASRSQGASGNTIYF. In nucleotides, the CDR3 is TGTGCAAGTCGTTCGCAGGGGGCCTCTGGAAACACCATATATTTT.

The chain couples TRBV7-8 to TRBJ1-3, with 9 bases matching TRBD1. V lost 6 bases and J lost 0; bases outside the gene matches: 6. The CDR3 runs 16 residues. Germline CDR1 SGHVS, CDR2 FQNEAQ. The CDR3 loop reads CASSITGGYSGNTIYF. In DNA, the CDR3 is TGTGCCAGCAGTATAACAGGGGGCTACTCTGGAAACACCATATATTTT.

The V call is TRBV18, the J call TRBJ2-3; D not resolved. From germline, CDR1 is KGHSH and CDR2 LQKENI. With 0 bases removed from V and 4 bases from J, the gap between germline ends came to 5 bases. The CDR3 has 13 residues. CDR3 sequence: CASSPPTPDTQYF. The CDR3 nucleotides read TGTGCCAGCTCACCACCGACCCCAGATACGCAGTATTTT.

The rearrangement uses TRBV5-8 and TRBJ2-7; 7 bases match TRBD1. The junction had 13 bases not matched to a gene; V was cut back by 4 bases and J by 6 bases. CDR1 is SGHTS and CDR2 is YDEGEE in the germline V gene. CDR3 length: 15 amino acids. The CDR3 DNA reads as TGTGCCAGCAGCCAGGGACAGTGGGAGCTTAGCGAGCAGTACTTC. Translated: CASSQGQWELSEQYF.

CDR3 amino acids: CASRKTGSPGTGGSPLHF. CDR3 sequence (DNA): TGCGCCAGCAGAAAGACCGGAAGCCCCGGGACAGGAGGTTCACCCCTCCACTTT. The rearrangement uses TRBV4-1 and TRBJ1-6, with 8 bases lining up with TRBD1. Unmatched junction bases numbered 19, after V lost 6 bases and J lost 9 bases. The CDR3 runs 18 residues. Germline lookup yields CDR1 MGHRA and CDR2 YSYEKL.

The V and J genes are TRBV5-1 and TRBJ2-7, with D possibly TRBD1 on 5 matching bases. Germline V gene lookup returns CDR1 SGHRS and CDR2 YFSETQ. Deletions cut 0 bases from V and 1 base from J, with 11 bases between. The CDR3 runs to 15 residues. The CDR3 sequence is CASSLGLQGSYEQYF. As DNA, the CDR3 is TGCGCCAGCAGCTTGGGATTGCAGGGTTCCTACGAGCAGTACTTC.

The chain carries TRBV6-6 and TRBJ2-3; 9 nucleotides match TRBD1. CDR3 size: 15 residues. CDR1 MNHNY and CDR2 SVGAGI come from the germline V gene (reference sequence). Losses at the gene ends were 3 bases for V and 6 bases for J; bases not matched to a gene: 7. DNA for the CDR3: TGTGCCAGCAGTTATTCCGACAGGGGGAAGGATACGCAGTATTTT. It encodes CASSYSDRGKDTQYF.

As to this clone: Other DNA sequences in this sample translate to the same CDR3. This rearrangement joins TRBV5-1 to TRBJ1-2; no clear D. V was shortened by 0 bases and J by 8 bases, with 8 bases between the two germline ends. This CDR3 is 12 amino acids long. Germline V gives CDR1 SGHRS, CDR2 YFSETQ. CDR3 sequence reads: CASSLGSDGYTF. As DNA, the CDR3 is TGCGCCAGCAGCTTGGGCAGTGACGGCTACACCTTC. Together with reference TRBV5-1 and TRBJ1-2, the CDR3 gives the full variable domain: KAGVTQTPRYLIKTRGQQVTLSCSPISGHRSVSWYQQTPGQGLQFLFEYFSETQRNKGNFPGRFSGRQFSNSRSEMNVSTLELGDSALYLCASSLGSDGYTFGSGTRLTVV.

The chain's CDR3 is CASRLANDGDTQYF. The CDR3, as DNA: TGCGCCAGCAGGCTTGCGAACGATGGAGATACGCAGTATTTT. The chain carries TRBV5-1 and TRBJ2-3; no clear D. The CDR3 totals 14 residues. The germline CDR1 and CDR2 sequences are SGHRS and YFSETQ. The germline V and J ends were trimmed by 5 bases and 5 bases, with 15 bases remaining between them.

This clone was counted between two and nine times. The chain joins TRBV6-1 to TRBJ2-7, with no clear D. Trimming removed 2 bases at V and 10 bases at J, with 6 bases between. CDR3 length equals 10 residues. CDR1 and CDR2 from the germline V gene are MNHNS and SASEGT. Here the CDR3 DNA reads TGTGCCAGCAGTGAACGGAACCAGTACTTC. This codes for CASSERNQYF.

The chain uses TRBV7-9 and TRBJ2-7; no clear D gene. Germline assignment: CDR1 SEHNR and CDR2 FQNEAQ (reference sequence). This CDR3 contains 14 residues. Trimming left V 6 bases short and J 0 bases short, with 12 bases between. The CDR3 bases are TGTGCCAGCAGTCCCGACCCCAGCTCCTACGAGCAGTACTTC. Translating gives CASSPDPSSYEQYF.

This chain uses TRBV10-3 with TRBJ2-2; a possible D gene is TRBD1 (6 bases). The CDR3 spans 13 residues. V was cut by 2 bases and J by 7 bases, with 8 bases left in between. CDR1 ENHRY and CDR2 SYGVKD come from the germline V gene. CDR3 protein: CAISEGTNGELFF. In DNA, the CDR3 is TGTGCCATCAGTGAGGGGACAAACGGGGAGCTGTTTTTT.

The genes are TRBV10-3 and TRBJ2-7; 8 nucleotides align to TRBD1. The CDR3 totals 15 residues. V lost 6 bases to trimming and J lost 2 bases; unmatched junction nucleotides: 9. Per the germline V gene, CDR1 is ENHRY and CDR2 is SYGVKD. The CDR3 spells CAISASTGVAYEQYF. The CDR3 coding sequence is TGTGCCATCAGCGCCTCGACAGGGGTAGCCTACGAGCAGTACTTC.

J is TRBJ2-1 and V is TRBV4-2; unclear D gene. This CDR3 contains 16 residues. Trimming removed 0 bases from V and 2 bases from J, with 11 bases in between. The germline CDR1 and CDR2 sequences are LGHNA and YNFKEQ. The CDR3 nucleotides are TGTGCCAGCAGCCAAGAAACGACTCAGACCTACAATGAGCAGTTCTTC. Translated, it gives CASSQETTQTYNEQFF.

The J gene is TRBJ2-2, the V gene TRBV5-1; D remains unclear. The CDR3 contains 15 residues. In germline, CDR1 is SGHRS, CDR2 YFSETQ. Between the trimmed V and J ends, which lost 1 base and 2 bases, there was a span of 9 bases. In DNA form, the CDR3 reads TGCGCCAGCAGCTTGCTAACAAAAAACACCGGGGAGCTGTTTTTT. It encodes CASSLLTKNTGELFF.

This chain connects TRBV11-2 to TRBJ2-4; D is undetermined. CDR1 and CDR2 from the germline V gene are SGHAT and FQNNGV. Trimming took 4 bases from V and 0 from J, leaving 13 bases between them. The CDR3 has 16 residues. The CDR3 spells CASSSPAALAKNIQYF. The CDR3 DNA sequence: TGTGCCAGCAGCTCCCCGGCGGCCCTAGCCAAAAACATTCAGTACTTC.

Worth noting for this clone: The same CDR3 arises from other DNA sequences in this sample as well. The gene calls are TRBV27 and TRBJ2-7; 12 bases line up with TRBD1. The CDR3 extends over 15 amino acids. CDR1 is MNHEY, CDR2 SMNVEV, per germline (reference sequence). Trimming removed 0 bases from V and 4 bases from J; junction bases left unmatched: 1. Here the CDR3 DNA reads TGTGCCAGCAGTTTATCGGGACAGGGGGCTTACGAGCAGTACTTC. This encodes CASSLSGQGAYEQYF.

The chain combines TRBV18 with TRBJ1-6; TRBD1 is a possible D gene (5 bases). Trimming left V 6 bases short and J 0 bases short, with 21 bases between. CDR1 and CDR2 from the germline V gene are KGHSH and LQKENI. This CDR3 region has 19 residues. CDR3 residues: CASSRGGAGQSSYNSPLHF. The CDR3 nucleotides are TGTGCCAGCTCCCGTGGAGGGGCAGGGCAATCCTCCTATAATTCACCCCTCCACTTT.

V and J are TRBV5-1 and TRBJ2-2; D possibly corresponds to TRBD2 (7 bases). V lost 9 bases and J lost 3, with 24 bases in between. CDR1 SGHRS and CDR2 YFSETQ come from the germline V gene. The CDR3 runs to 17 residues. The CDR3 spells CATSKGGLAADTGELFF. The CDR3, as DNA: TGCGCCACCTCAAAGGGGGGCCTAGCGGCCGACACCGGGGAGCTGTTTTTT.

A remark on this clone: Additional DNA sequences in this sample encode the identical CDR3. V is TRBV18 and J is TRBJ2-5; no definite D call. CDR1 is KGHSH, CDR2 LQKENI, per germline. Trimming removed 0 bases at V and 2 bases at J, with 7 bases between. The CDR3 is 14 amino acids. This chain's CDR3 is CASSPPQQQETQYF. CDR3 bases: TGTGCCAGCTCACCACCTCAACAGCAAGAGACCCAGTACTTC.

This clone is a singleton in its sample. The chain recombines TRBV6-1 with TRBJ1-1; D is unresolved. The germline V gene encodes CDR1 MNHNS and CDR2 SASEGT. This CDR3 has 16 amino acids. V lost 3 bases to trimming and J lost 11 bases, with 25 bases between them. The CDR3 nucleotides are TGTGCCAGCAGTGATCCCATGAATTTTTTATATATCGGGGCTTTCTTT. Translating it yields CASSDPMNFLYIGAFF.

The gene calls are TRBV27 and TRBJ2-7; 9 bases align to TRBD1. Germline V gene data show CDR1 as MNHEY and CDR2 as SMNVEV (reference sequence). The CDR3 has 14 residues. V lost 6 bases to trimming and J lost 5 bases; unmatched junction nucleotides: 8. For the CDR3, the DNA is TGTGCCAGCAGCTCAGACAGGGGGAGGGACGAGCAGTACTTC. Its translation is CASSSDRGRDEQYF.

The CDR3 sequence: CASTDVRVSYNSPLHF. CDR3 DNA sequence: TGCGCCAGCACGGATGTCAGGGTGTCCTATAATTCACCCCTCCACTTT. The genes are TRBV5-1 and TRBJ1-6; D possibly corresponds to TRBD1 (5 bases). The CDR3 has 16 amino acids. V gave up 6 bases and J gave up 1 base, with 14 bases separating them. Germline CDR1 reads SGHRS; CDR2 reads YFSETQ. The whole variable domain, filled in from reference TRBV5-1 and TRBJ1-6, reads KAGVTQTPRYLIKTRGQQVTLSCSPISGHRSVSWYQQTPGQGLQFLFEYFSETQRNKGNFPGRFSGRQFSNSRSEMNVSTLELGDSALYLCASTDVRVSYNSPLHFGNGTRLTVT.

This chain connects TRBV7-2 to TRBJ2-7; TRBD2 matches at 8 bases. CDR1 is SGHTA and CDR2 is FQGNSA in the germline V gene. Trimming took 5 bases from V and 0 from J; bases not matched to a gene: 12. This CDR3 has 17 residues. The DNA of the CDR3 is TGTGCCAGCAGCCCCGGGGGGGGCGGGCATAACTCCTACGAGCAGTACTTC. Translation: CASSPGGGGHNSYEQYF. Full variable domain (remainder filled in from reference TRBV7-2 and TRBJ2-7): GAGVSQSPSNKVTEKGKDVELRCDPISGHTALYWYRQSLGQGLEFLIYFQGNSAPDKSGLPSDRFSAERTGGSVSTLTIQRTQQEDSAVYLCASSPGGGGHNSYEQYFGPGTRLTVT.

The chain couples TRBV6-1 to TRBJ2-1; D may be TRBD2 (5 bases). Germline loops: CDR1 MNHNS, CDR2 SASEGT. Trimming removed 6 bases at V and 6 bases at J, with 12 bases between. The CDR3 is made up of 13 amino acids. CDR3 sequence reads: CASRAGSANEQFF. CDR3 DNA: TGTGCCAGCAGGGCGGGTAGCGCCAATGAGCAGTTCTTC.